The 14 T cell receptor beta chains presented below share a single source sample, sequenced in a study of CD8 T cells in ankylosing spondylitis. MiXCR, applied by TCRdb to the 5' RACE reads, yields one record per CDR3 protein. The sample records about 150,000 distinct CDR3 sequences, over 9.5% being singletons. The sequenced sample consisted of blood, either unsorted or a sorted T cell fraction (not recorded which). The source is a female donor with ankylosing spondylitis or in good health (not recorded which).

This clonotype was recorded many times. The V call is TRBV2, the J call TRBJ2-3; unclear D gene. CDR3 length: 12 amino acids. Per the germline V gene, CDR1 is SNHLY and CDR2 is FYNNEI. Deletions cut 5 bases from V and 2 bases from J, with 5 bases between. DNA for the CDR3: TGTGCCAGCAGTTGGACCACAGATACGCAGTATTTT. It yields the protein CASSWTTDTQYF.

At least ten counts were recorded for this clonotype. DNA for the CDR3: TGTGCCAGCAGTTTAACGATGCCGGGGGTTGAAGCTTTCTTT. Translation: CASSLTMPGVEAFF. The V gene is TRBV12-3 or TRBV12-4, the J gene TRBJ1-1, with a weak D call TRBD1 (5 bases). The CDR3 runs to 14 residues. The V end was cut by 2 bases, the J end by 7 bases, with 14 bases between.

In this sample, this clonotype turned up many times. The genes are TRBV7-9 and TRBJ1-2; no clear D gene. The CDR3 runs to 17 residues. Germline V gene lookup returns CDR1 SEHNR and CDR2 FQNEAQ (reference sequence). Trimming stripped 2 bases from V and 0 bases from J, with 16 bases between. The CDR3 reads CASSLFVSRRTNYGYTF. The CDR3 DNA is TGTGCCAGCAGCTTATTTGTATCTCGGCGGACTAACTATGGCTACACCTTC.

Many counts were recorded for this clonotype. The rearrangement uses TRBV5-1 and TRBJ2-3; D is undetermined. CDR1 is SGHRS and CDR2 is YFSETQ in the germline V gene. The CDR3 length is 16 residues. V lost 0 bases, J lost 0 bases, and 11 bases lay in between. CDR3 protein: CASSLARVASTDTQYF. DNA of the CDR3: TGCGCCAGCAGCTTGGCCCGTGTTGCTAGCACAGATACGCAGTATTTT.

This clonotype was recorded at least ten times. The chain has TRBV20-1 and TRBJ2-1; weak D call: TRBD2 (5 bases). The CDR3 is 11 residues long. Germline values: CDR1 DFQATT, CDR2 SNEGSKA (reference sequence). The germline V and J ends were trimmed by 6 bases and 7 bases, with 10 bases remaining between them. The CDR3 DNA sequence: TGCAGTGCGTGGGGAGAGAATGAGCAGTTCTTC. This codes for CSAWGENEQFF.

This clonotype was observed many times. The genes are TRBV5-1 and TRBJ1-3; no reliable D call. Germline CDR1 reads SGHRS; CDR2 reads YFSETQ. V shed 0 bases and J shed 4 bases, with 11 bases lying between them. The CDR3 length is 15 residues. The CDR3 loop reads CASSLDSRPGNTIYF. The CDR3, as DNA: TGCGCCAGCAGCTTGGATAGCAGACCAGGAAACACCATATATTTT. Full variable domain (outside the CDR3, taken from reference TRBV5-1 and TRBJ1-3): KAGVTQTPRYLIKTRGQQVTLSCSPISGHRSVSWYQQTPGQGLQFLFEYFSETQRNKGNFPGRFSGRQFSNSRSEMNVSTLELGDSALYLCASSLDSRPGNTIYFGEGSWLTVV.

In its sample, this clonotype was seen many times. The genes are TRBV29-1 and TRBJ2-3; D gene unclear. The CDR3 contains 12 residues. The germline gives CDR1 SQVTM, CDR2 ANQGSEA. Trimming took 5 bases from V and 0 from J, leaving 6 bases between them. CDR3 DNA: TGCAGCGTTCTAGACAGCACAGATACGCAGTATTTT. Encoded protein: CSVLDSTDTQYF.

Comments on this clonotype: One base away lies a much larger clone, so this may be a sequencing read error. The chain combines TRBV19 with TRBJ1-5, with 8 nucleotides matching TRBD1. With V trimmed by 5 bases and J by 9 bases, 9 bases remained unmatched. This CDR3 has 14 residues. Germline loops: CDR1 LNHDA, CDR2 SQIVND (reference sequence). This chain's CDR3 is CASSRQGTYRPQHF. DNA of the CDR3: TGTGCCAGTAGTCGACAGGGGACTTATCGGCCCCAGCATTTT.

This clonotype was found many times. The rearrangement joins TRBV6-6 to TRBJ2-1; tentatively, D is TRBD1 (6 bases). CDR3 length equals 12 residues. Germline V CDR1 and CDR2: MNHNY, SVGAGI (reference sequence). V was pared by 11 bases and J by 1 base, with 9 bases between. CDR3 in amino acids: CAGGGSYNEQFF. The CDR3 bases are TGTGCCGGGGGCGGTTCCTACAATGAGCAGTTCTTC.

This clonotype was counted many times. The chain carries TRBV2 and TRBJ1-1; perhaps TRBD1 as D (6 bases). V was trimmed by 6 bases and J by 7 bases, leaving 18 bases between them. Germline lookup yields CDR1 SNHLY and CDR2 FYNNEI. The CDR3 totals 14 residues. As DNA, the CDR3 is TGTGCCAGCAGCGCATTTCCGGGACACCTTGAAGCTTTCTTT. Translation: CASSAFPGHLEAFF.

This clonotype was counted many times. The chain couples TRBV7-2 to TRBJ2-3; no clear D gene. Per the germline V gene, CDR1 is SGHTA and CDR2 is FQGNSA. V lost 5 bases, J lost 2 bases, and 14 bases lay in between. The CDR3 has 15 amino acids. The CDR3 here is CASSAQRRPTDTQYF. The CDR3, as DNA: TGTGCCAGCAGCGCTCAGAGACGGCCCACAGATACGCAGTATTTT.

This clonotype showed up many times. V and J are TRBV29-1 and TRBJ2-5; D not certain. V lost 7 bases, J lost 1 base, and 7 bases lay in between. Germline V gene lookup returns CDR1 SQVTM and CDR2 ANQGSEA. This CDR3 is built from 11 residues. DNA of the CDR3: TGCAGCGCCGCCCTCCAAGAGACCCAGTACTTC. Its translation: CSAALQETQYF.

The sample holds many counts of this clonotype. V usage is TRBV5-1 and J usage is TRBJ1-6; D is possibly TRBD1 (5 bases). CDR1 and CDR2 from the germline V gene are SGHRS and YFSETQ. V lost 0 bases to trimming and J lost 5 bases, with 12 bases between them. This CDR3 region has 16 residues. CDR3 nucleotide sequence: TGCGCCAGCAGCTTGGTCGTCATGGGGGATAATTCACCCCTCCACTTT. This encodes CASSLVVMGDNSPLHF.

This clonotype was seen many times. The chain combines TRBV7-8 with TRBJ2-3, with D hard to call. Germline V gene data show CDR1 as SGHVS and CDR2 as FQNEAQ. CDR3 size: 13 residues. Trimming left V 4 bases short and J 2 bases short, with 7 bases between. The CDR3 here is CASSSGATDTQYF. CDR3 sequence (DNA): TGTGCCAGCAGCTCAGGAGCCACAGATACGCAGTATTTT.